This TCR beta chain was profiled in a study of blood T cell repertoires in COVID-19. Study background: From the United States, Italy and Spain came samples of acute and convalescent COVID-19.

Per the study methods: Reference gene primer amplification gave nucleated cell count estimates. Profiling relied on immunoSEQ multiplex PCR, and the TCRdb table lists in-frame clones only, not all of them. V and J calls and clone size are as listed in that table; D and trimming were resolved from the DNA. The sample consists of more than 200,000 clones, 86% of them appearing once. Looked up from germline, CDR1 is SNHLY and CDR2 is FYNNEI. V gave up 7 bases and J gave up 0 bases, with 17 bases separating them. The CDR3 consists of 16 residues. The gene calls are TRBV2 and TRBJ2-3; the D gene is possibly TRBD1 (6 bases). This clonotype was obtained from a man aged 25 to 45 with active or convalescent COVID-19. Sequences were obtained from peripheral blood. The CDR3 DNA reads TGTGCCAGCAAGATGGGACAACCCTCTAGCACAGATACGCAGTATTTT. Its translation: CASKMGQPSSTDTQYF.